This T cell receptor (beta chain) was found in a study of blood T cell repertoires in COVID-19. Study at large: Collection of acute and convalescent COVID-19 samples took place in the United States, Italy and Spain.

Germline V gene sequence: CDR1 LGHDT, CDR2 YNNKEL (reference sequence). Between the trimmed V and J ends, which lost 3 bases and 2 bases, there was a span of 17 bases. The CDR3 is 17 amino acids. Seattle researchers signed up patients amid active infection and tracked them longitudinally. This clone was recorded many times. Authors' analysis steps: Cell counts per sample came from amplifying reference gene primers. Profiling relied on immunoSEQ multiplex PCR, and the TCRdb table lists in-frame clones only, not all of them. The V and J calls and clone size were taken over from that table, and D and trimming were inferred from the DNA. The sample includes about 82,000 clones, about 73% of them seen just once.

The sequence was obtained from a man aged 55 to 70 with COVID-19, enrolled during active disease. This rearrangement joins TRBV3-1 (or the pseudogene TRBV3-2) to TRBJ2-1, with D possibly TRBD1 on 6 matching bases. The sequencing input was peripheral blood. The CDR3 coding sequence is TGTGCCAGCAGCCAGCGGTCCGTTGGACAGACCTACAATGAGCAGTTCTTC. It encodes CASSQRSVGQTYNEQFF.